Listed here are 6 T cell receptor beta chains from one sample, sequenced in a study of technical replicates of blood from several donors. Produced via immunoSEQ multiplex PCR; TCRdb's table is partial and in-frame only. The sample consists of around 100,000 clones, 96% of them appearing once. Sequenced input: T cells isolated from PBMCs. All receptors come from a human donor in good health.

This chain joins TRBV5-4 and TRBJ2-5, with TRBD2 matching over 12 bases. CDR1 and CDR2 (germline): SGHNT, YYREEE (reference sequence). The CDR3 contains 16 residues. The V and J ends lost 3 bases and 4 bases, in that order; junction bases with no gene match: 7. The CDR3 reads CASSSGLAGSLETQYF. The DNA of the CDR3 is TGTGCCAGCAGCTCCGGACTAGCGGGGAGCTTAGAGACCCAGTACTTC.

The genes are TRBV6-5 and TRBJ2-7, with D possibly being TRBD1 (6 bases). The CDR3 is 14 amino acids. CDR1 MNHEY and CDR2 SVGAGI come from the germline V gene. Trimming pared 0 bases from V and 4 bases from J, leaving 10 bases between. The CDR3 reads CASSYSGQGYEQYF. CDR3 bases: TGTGCCAGCAGTTACTCGGGACAAGGATACGAGCAGTACTTC.

This chain joins TRBV13 and TRBJ1-2, with a possible D match to TRBD1 (5 bases). Germline V gene data show CDR1 as PRHDT and CDR2 as FYEKMQ (reference sequence). V lost 5 bases and J lost 7, with 20 bases in between. The CDR3 has 15 amino acids. CDR3 nucleotide sequence: TGTGCCAGCAGCACGGGACTCACCGGTAATCTTGGCTACACCTTC. It encodes CASSTGLTGNLGYTF.

The chain is built from TRBV30 and TRBJ1-2, with 8 positions matching TRBD1. CDR3 length: 15 amino acids. Germline-derived CDR1 and CDR2 are GTSNPN and SVGIG (reference sequence). The V and J ends lost 2 bases and 4 bases, in that order; junction bases with no gene match: 9. CDR3 sequence: CAWSFRTGKFYGYTF. The CDR3 nucleotides are TGTGCCTGGAGTTTCCGGACAGGGAAATTCTATGGCTACACCTTC. The full variable domain, rest sourced from reference TRBV30 and TRBJ1-2, is SQTIHQWPATLVQPVGSPLSLECTVEGTSNPNLYWYRQAAGRGLQLLFYSVGIGQISSEVPQNLSASRPQDRQFILSSKKLLLSDSGFYLCAWSFRTGKFYGYTFGSGTRLTVV.

The chain uses TRBV27 and TRBJ2-7, with a weak D call TRBD2 (6 bases). The CDR3 is made up of 13 amino acids. V was shortened by 5 bases and J by 3 bases, with 11 bases between the two germline ends. Germline loops: CDR1 MNHEY, CDR2 SMNVEV (reference sequence). The CDR3: CASSAGTDYEQYF. Written as DNA, the CDR3 is TGTGCCAGCAGTGCGGGAACTGACTACGAGCAGTACTTC.

This clone was counted a single time. This sequence joins TRBV7-8 and TRBJ2-1; no firm D call. The germline V and J ends were trimmed by 1 base and 10 bases, with 11 bases remaining between them. The CDR3 contains 13 residues. Per germline, CDR1 SGHVS and CDR2 FQNEAQ. The CDR3 DNA reads TGTGCCAGCAGCTTAGTATTGCCTAGGGAGCAGTTCTTC. It is translated as CASSLVLPREQFF.